These 29 T cell receptor beta chains were sequenced from one sample in a study of blood T cells in healthy people across ages. A sample-barcoded 5' primer and a J-beta primer mix were used in a second PCR of about 7 to 12 cycles. MiXCR was run by TCRdb on the 5' RACE reads, yielding one entry per CDR3 protein. This repertoire shows about 1.6 million distinct CDR3 sequences, about 31% found once; its top ten account for around 11%. The source material was blood. Receptors originate from a young woman in good health.

This clonotype was detected only a few times. With a much larger clone just one base away, this may be a read error. This sequence joins TRBV4-1 and TRBJ1-5; D gene uncertain. Trimming left V 1 base short and J 3 bases short, with 4 bases between. The CDR3 has 13 residues. Germline CDR1 is MGHRA and CDR2 is YSYEKL. The CDR3 nucleotides read TGCGCCAGCAGCCAAGTCCTCAATCAGCCCCAGCATTTT. Translated, it gives CASSQVLNQPQHF.

This clonotype showed up just a few times. The rearrangement joins TRBV28 to TRBJ1-2; D is uncertain. The germline V gene encodes CDR1 MDHEN and CDR2 SYDVKM. Trimming pared 6 bases from V and 1 base from J, leaving 9 bases between. The CDR3 consists of 13 residues. The CDR3 DNA follows: TGTGCCAGCAGCCTCCAGCTTAACTATGGCTACACCTTC. Translation gives CASSLQLNYGYTF.

The chain uses TRBV29-1 and TRBJ2-1; D is ambiguous. The germline V and J ends were trimmed by 4 bases and 3 bases, with 7 bases remaining between them. The germline gives CDR1 SQVTM, CDR2 ANQGSEA. CDR3 length: 12 residues. CDR3 sequence reads: CSVVYIYNEQFF. The CDR3 nucleotides read TGCAGCGTTGTGTATATCTACAATGAGCAGTTCTTC.

This clonotype was observed a few times. The CDR3, as DNA: TGTGCCAGCAGTTTCCCTAGCGGGGGTCACTGCGAGCAGTACTTC. Translated, it gives CASSFPSGGHCEQYF. This chain uses TRBV28 with TRBJ2-7, with 10 bases lining up with TRBD2. Losses at the gene ends were 3 bases for V and 6 bases for J; bases not matched to a gene: 8. The CDR3 extends over 15 amino acids. The germline V gene encodes CDR1 MDHEN and CDR2 SYDVKM.

A note on this clonotype: The conserved phenylalanine or tryptophan normally closing the CDR3 is absent here, so this likely arose from a read error. The V and J genes are TRBV24-1 and TRBJ2-4; maybe TRBD1 (6 bases). The end of the DNA is better explained by TRBJ2-7, so the J call may be wrong. The CDR3 is 13 residues long. The germline V gene encodes CDR1 KGHDR and CDR2 SFDVKD. Here the CDR3 reads CATSDLGDNEQYI. CDR3 coding DNA: TGTGCCACCAGTGATTTGGGGGACAACGAGCAGTACATC.

The chain employs TRBV6-2 or TRBV6-3 and TRBJ2-7; TRBD1 is a possible D gene (5 bases). This CDR3 contains 17 residues. Germline CDR1 is MNHEY and CDR2 is SVGEGT. V was pared by 7 bases and J by 3 bases, with 25 bases between. The CDR3: CASTFSGTQKGDYEQYF. The CDR3 nucleotides read TGTGCCAGCACTTTTTCGGGCACGCAAAAAGGGGACTACGAGCAGTACTTC.

There are many counts of this clonotype. This chain joins TRBV7-2 and TRBJ2-7, with D tentatively TRBD1 (6 bases). This CDR3 comprises 14 residues. Germline V CDR1 and CDR2: SGHTA, FQGNSA. V shed 1 base and J shed 2 bases, with 9 bases lying between them. The CDR3 is CASSLGAGAYEQYF. In DNA, the CDR3 is TGTGCCAGCAGCTTAGGCGCAGGGGCCTACGAGCAGTACTTC. The full variable domain, completed using reference TRBV7-2 and TRBJ2-7, is GAGVSQSPSNKVTEKGKDVELRCDPISGHTALYWYRQSLGQGLEFLIYFQGNSAPDKSGLPSDRFSAERTGGSVSTLTIQRTQQEDSAVYLCASSLGAGAYEQYFGPGTRLTVT.

The V call is TRBV6-2 or TRBV6-3, the J call TRBJ2-5; D is possibly TRBD1 (6 bases). The DNA end is a closer match to TRBJ2-7, so the J assignment may be wrong. This CDR3 contains 11 residues. Germline CDR1 and CDR2: MNHEY and SVGEGT. CDR3 bases: TGTGCCAGTCGACAGGACGACGAGCAGTACTTC. This sequence encodes CASRQDDEQYF.

V and J are TRBV15 and TRBJ2-1; TRBD2 aligns across 7 bases. Per germline, CDR1 LNHNV and CDR2 YYDKDF (reference sequence). Unmatched junction bases numbered 9, after V lost 0 bases and J lost 7 bases. There are 16 residues in the CDR3. The CDR3 DNA reads TGTGCCACCAGCAGAGAGATTCCAGGACTAGAGAATGAGCAGTTCTTC. It translates to CATSREIPGLENEQFF.

This clonotype was detected ten times or more. The V and J genes are TRBV29-1 and TRBJ2-5; tentatively, D is TRBD1 or TRBD2 (5 bases each). The CDR3 length is 15 residues. CDR1 is SQVTM, CDR2 ANQGSEA, per germline. The ends were cut back, 4 bases at V and 4 bases at J, with 19 bases in the middle. CDR3 DNA: TGCAGCGTTGTCGGTTGGGGGTCGGTGAGAGAGACCCAGTACTTC. Translating it yields CSVVGWGSVRETQYF.

This clonotype occurred a few times. The J gene is TRBJ2-3, the V gene TRBV11-1; D remains unclear. The CDR3 spans 15 residues. Trimming pared 2 bases from V and 0 bases from J, leaving 9 bases between. Germline CDR1 and CDR2: SGHAT and FQDESV (reference sequence). As DNA, the CDR3 is TGTGCCAGCAGCTTACCAAGGGCTAGCACAGATACGCAGTATTTT. It specifies CASSLPRASTDTQYF.

This chain uses TRBV20-1 with TRBJ1-1; TRBD1 agrees at 11 bases. The CDR3 runs to 14 residues. V shed 6 bases and J 4 bases; nucleotides not matched to a gene: 7. Germline assignment: CDR1 DFQATT and CDR2 SNEGSKA (reference sequence). CDR3 sequence reads: CSARTGTGGTEAFF. In DNA, the CDR3 is TGCAGTGCAAGGACTGGGACAGGGGGCACTGAAGCTTTCTTT.

The chain carries TRBV3-1 and TRBJ2-3; 9 bases map to TRBD2. Germline values: CDR1 LGHDT, CDR2 YNNKEL (reference sequence). V shed 3 bases, J shed 5 bases, and the junction held 12 bases outside the gene matches. This CDR3 is built from 17 residues. CDR3: CASSQIGRRGGIDTQYF. In DNA form, the CDR3 reads TGTGCCAGCAGCCAGATTGGACGGCGGGGGGGAATAGATACGCAGTATTTT.

In this sample, this clonotype turned up a few times. This chain connects TRBV10-3 to TRBJ1-2; 7 bases fit TRBD1. The V gene end was trimmed by 7 bases and the J gene end by 4 bases; junction bases not matched to a gene: 9. Germline V CDR1 and CDR2: ENHRY, SYGVKD. The CDR3 spans 14 residues. CDR3 sequence reads: CAINRDSDSYGYTF. For the CDR3, the DNA is TGTGCCATCAACCGGGACAGTGATTCCTATGGCTACACCTTC.

To note about this clonotype: Compared with germline, one end of the junction differs, possibly owing to a read error. The V gene is TRBV20-1, the J gene TRBJ1-3; no reliable D call. Germline CDR1 DFQATT, CDR2 SNEGSKA (reference sequence). This CDR3 has 11 amino acids. In DNA, the CDR3 is TGCAGTGCTCTCTCTGGAAACATCATATATTTT. Its translation is CSALSGNIIYF.

A few counts support this clonotype. The chain carries TRBV20-1 and TRBJ1-1; D uncertain. V was clipped by 3 bases and J by 11 bases, with 19 bases between them. Germline values: CDR1 DFQATT, CDR2 SNEGSKA (reference sequence). CDR3 length equals 13 residues. The CDR3 DNA sequence: TGCAGTGCTAGGATTACATCAACCTCGGGGGCTTTCTTT. Its translation: CSARITSTSGAFF.

A note on this clonotype: Mismatch with germline at one junction end may stem from a read error. This chain uses TRBV6-2 or TRBV6-3 with TRBJ2-1; D unresolved. Germline values: CDR1 MNHEY, CDR2 SVGEGT. The CDR3 runs to 12 residues. DNA of the CDR3: TGTACCAGCAGTGGCTTAAACAGTGAGCAGGTCTTC. The encoded protein is CTSSGLNSEQVF.

At least ten counts were recorded for this clonotype. This rearrangement joins TRBV29-1 to TRBJ1-1; D may be TRBD1 (5 bases). The CDR3 has 13 residues. V lost 5 bases, J lost 1 base, and 11 bases lay in between. In germline, CDR1 is SQVTM, CDR2 ANQGSEA. The CDR3 DNA follows: TGCAGCGTTCAGAAGGGGAGGAACACTGAAGCTTTCTTT. This translates into CSVQKGRNTEAFF. Full variable domain (missing parts from reference TRBV29-1 and TRBJ1-1): SAVISQKPSRDICQRGTSLTIQCQVDSQVTMMFWYRQQPGQSLTLIATANQGSEATYESGFVIDKFPISRPNLTFSTLTVSNMSPEDSSIYLCSVQKGRNTEAFFGQGTRLTVV.

This clonotype occurred a few times. The chain links TRBV4-1 to TRBJ2-1; D not certain. Germline CDR1 and CDR2: MGHRA and YSYEKL. This CDR3 region has 15 residues. V was trimmed by 5 bases and J by 0 bases, leaving 11 bases between them. CDR3 region: CASSSKLSSYNEQFF. The CDR3, as DNA: TGCGCCAGCAGCTCCAAACTTAGCTCCTACAATGAGCAGTTCTTC.

In nucleotides, the CDR3 is TGTGCCGTCCAGGGGGGAGCTAGGGGTAACTATGGCTACACCTTC. Its translation is CAVQGGARGNYGYTF. This chain connects TRBV3-1 to TRBJ1-2, with TRBD1 matching over 7 bases. The CDR3 has 15 residues. Germline loops: CDR1 LGHDT, CDR2 YNNKEL (reference sequence). The V gene end was trimmed by 11 bases and the J gene end by 1 base; junction bases not matched to a gene: 13.

This clonotype occurred a few times. This chain connects TRBV2 to TRBJ2-6, with TRBD1 matching 7 bases. With V trimmed by 8 bases and J by 0 bases, 7 bases remained unmatched. Germline-derived CDR1 and CDR2 are SNHLY and FYNNEI. The CDR3 runs 16 residues. CDR3 protein: CASGQAGYSGANVLTF. CDR3 in DNA: TGTGCCAGCGGACAGGCTGGCTACTCTGGGGCCAACGTCCTGACTTTC.

This chain connects TRBV6-2 or TRBV6-3 to TRBJ2-1; D is perhaps TRBD1 (5 bases). The tail of the sequence fits TRBJ2-7 better, so the J call may be wrong. The CDR3 runs to 16 residues. Germline V gives CDR1 MNHEY, CDR2 SVGEGT. The CDR3 DNA reads as TGTGCCACCACGCTGAGACACAGGAGCTCCTACAATGAGCAGTACTTC. Residues: CATTLRHRSSYNEQYF.

This clonotype occurred a few times. The chain employs TRBV6-1 and TRBJ1-1, with 8 bases identical to TRBD1. V was clipped by 6 bases and J by 3 bases; unmatched bases: 3. CDR1 is MNHNS and CDR2 is SASEGT in the germline V gene. There are 13 residues in the CDR3. The CDR3 DNA follows: TGTGCCAGCAGGGACAGGGTACACACTGAAGCTTTCTTT. Protein sequence: CASRDRVHTEAFF.

The rearrangement uses TRBV7-2 and TRBJ1-6; no clear D gene. Trimming removed 0 bases at V and 7 bases at J, with 10 bases between. Per the germline V gene, CDR1 is SGHTA and CDR2 is FQGNSA. This CDR3 has 15 residues. In DNA, the CDR3 is TGTGCCAGCAGCTTAGCGCTTAGTGGAAATTCACCCCTCCACTTT. Its protein product is CASSLALSGNSPLHF.

At least ten counts were recorded for this clonotype. The chain uses TRBV12-3 or TRBV12-4 and TRBJ2-5; possibly TRBD1 for D (6 bases). V was shortened by 6 bases and J by 5 bases, with 16 bases between the two germline ends. This CDR3 is built from 14 residues. This chain's CDR3 is CASSLDPRGETQYF. CDR3 coding DNA: TGTGCCAGCAGCCTTGATCCCAGGGGTGAGACCCAGTACTTC.

The V and J genes are TRBV29-1 and TRBJ1-2; 9 bases map to TRBD1. The germline V gene has CDR1 SQVTM and CDR2 ANQGSEA. Unmatched junction bases numbered 5, after V lost 5 bases and J lost 4 bases. The CDR3 consists of 13 residues. The CDR3 nucleotides read TGCAGCGTTCAGGACAGGGGCTCCTATGGCTACACCTTC. It yields the protein CSVQDRGSYGYTF.

This CDR3 reads CSARSTGGMNQKLFF. The DNA of the CDR3 is TGCAGTGCTAGATCGACAGGGGGGATGAACCAAAAACTGTTTTTT. The V gene is TRBV20-1, the J gene TRBJ1-4, with TRBD1 matching over 9 bases. CDR1 is DFQATT and CDR2 is SNEGSKA in the germline V gene (reference sequence). The CDR3 contains 15 residues. Losses at the gene ends were 2 bases for V and 9 bases for J; bases not matched to a gene: 10.

This clonotype was counted many times. The chain links TRBV29-1 to TRBJ2-7, with 9 bases fitting TRBD2. Trimming cost V 4 bases and J 3 bases; bases outside gene matches: 4. Germline V lookup: CDR1 SQVTM, CDR2 ANQGSEA. The CDR3 runs 13 residues. CDR3 sequence reads: CSVGHSGSYEQYF. The CDR3 DNA reads as TGCAGCGTTGGGCATAGCGGGAGCTACGAGCAGTACTTC.

The V call is TRBV30, the J call TRBJ1-1; unclear D gene. Trimming took 2 bases from V and 2 from J, leaving 0 bases between them. The germline V gene encodes CDR1 GTSNPN and CDR2 SVGIG (reference sequence). CDR3 size: 10 residues. The CDR3 region has the DNA TGTGCCTGGAGTAACACTGAAGCTTTCTTT. This translates into CAWSNTEAFF. The full variable domain, rest sourced from reference TRBV30 and TRBJ1-1, is SQTIHQWPATLVQPVGSPLSLECTVEGTSNPNLYWYRQAAGRGLQLLFYSVGIGQISSEVPQNLSASRPQDRQFILSSKKLLLSDSGFYLCAWSNTEAFFGQGTRLTVV.